These 12 T cell receptor beta chains originate from one sample sequenced in a study of blood T cell repertoires in COVID-19. The protocol was immunoSEQ multiplex PCR, while the TCRdb copy is restricted to in-frame clones and leaves out a portion. The sample consists of about 220,000 clones, around 86% of them appearing once. The specimen sequenced was peripheral blood. These TCRs come from a human donor in a cohort sampled during active COVID-19.

This clone was observed a handful of times. J is TRBJ2-7 and V is TRBV27; TRBD1 might be the D (5 bases). This CDR3 has 14 amino acids. Germline CDR1 is MNHEY and CDR2 is SMNVEV (reference sequence). Trimming took off 3 bases at V and 1 base at J, with 10 bases between the two ends. The CDR3 DNA is TGTGCCAGCAGTTTCTCAGGGCCATCCTACGAGCAGTACTTC. It encodes CASSFSGPSYEQYF.

V and J are TRBV7-2 and TRBJ1-1, with 9 bases that match TRBD1. Germline V gene lookup returns CDR1 SGHTA and CDR2 FQGNSA. The V segment lost 1 base and the J segment 4 bases; nucleotides outside the gene matches: 13. The CDR3 runs 18 residues. CDR3 residues: CASSLGFVGTGLRTEAFF. In nucleotides, the CDR3 is TGTGCCAGCAGCTTAGGTTTTGTCGGGACAGGGCTCCGCACTGAAGCTTTCTTT.

This rearrangement joins TRBV4-2 to TRBJ2-1; D is possibly TRBD2 (6 bases). The CDR3 spans 14 residues. V was cut by 9 bases and J by 4 bases, with 16 bases left in between. CDR1 is LGHNA and CDR2 is YNFKEQ in the germline V gene. This chain's CDR3 is CARISSVLYNEQFF. Written as DNA, the CDR3 is TGTGCCAGAATCTCTAGCGTGTTGTACAATGAGCAGTTCTTC.

This clone was counted a few times. The V and J genes are TRBV24-1 and TRBJ2-2; D may be TRBD2 (5 bases). This CDR3 is built from 13 residues. CDR1 and CDR2 from the germline V gene are KGHDR and SFDVKD. The V and J ends lost 4 bases and 8 bases respectively, with 10 bases between them. Here the CDR3 reads CATSDRGPGELFF. The CDR3 DNA follows: TGTGCCACCAGTGACCGAGGGCCAGGGGAGCTGTTTTTT.

The chain links TRBV5-8 to TRBJ1-4, with 8 bases identical to TRBD1. The CDR3 has 16 amino acids. In germline, CDR1 is SGHTS, CDR2 YDEGEE. With 4 bases clipped from V and 7 bases from J, the junction kept 12 bases outside the gene matches. The CDR3 DNA follows: TGTGCCAGCAGCCCTCCAGGACAGGGCAAGAGTGAAAAACTGTTTTTT. It translates to CASSPPGQGKSEKLFF.

The chain recombines TRBV4-3 with TRBJ2-3; 13 bases are a match to TRBD2. The CDR3 length is 18 residues. Germline CDR1 and CDR2: LGHNA and YSLEER. The V gene end was trimmed by 4 bases and the J gene end by 0 bases; junction bases not matched to a gene: 7. CDR3 in amino acids: CASSPTSGRAPSTDTQYF. Here the CDR3 DNA reads TGCGCCAGCAGCCCAACTAGCGGGAGGGCCCCTAGCACAGATACGCAGTATTTT.

The chain has TRBV30 and TRBJ2-5; 8 nucleotides match TRBD2. The CDR3 length is 15 residues. Germline V gene sequence: CDR1 GTSNPN, CDR2 SVGIG (reference sequence). Unmatched junction bases numbered 10, after V lost 1 base and J lost 6 bases. The CDR3 loop reads CAWSGPSGSGKTQYF. The CDR3 DNA is TGTGCCTGGAGTGGCCCTAGCGGGTCCGGTAAGACCCAGTACTTC. The whole variable domain, filled in from reference TRBV30 and TRBJ2-5, reads SQTIHQWPATLVQPVGSPLSLECTVEGTSNPNLYWYRQAAGRGLQLLFYSVGIGQISSEVPQNLSASRPQDRQFILSSKKLLLSDSGFYLCAWSGPSGSGKTQYFGPGTRLLVL.

V usage is TRBV7-8 and J usage is TRBJ2-3; TRBD2 is a possible D gene (6 bases). This CDR3 contains 17 residues. V was shortened by 5 bases and J by 6 bases, with 24 bases between the two germline ends. The germline V gene encodes CDR1 SGHVS and CDR2 FQNEAQ. The CDR3 here is CASSRGTQAQLTDTQYF. The CDR3 DNA sequence: TGTGCCAGCAGCCGCGGGACTCAAGCTCAACTTACGGATACGCAGTATTTT.

The rearrangement joins TRBV6-2 or TRBV6-3 to TRBJ2-7; 7 bases match TRBD1. Trimming cost V 6 bases and J 4 bases; bases outside gene matches: 12. The CDR3 covers 15 residues. Germline loops: CDR1 MNHEY, CDR2 SVGEGT. The CDR3 loop is CASSRLSTGSYEQYF. The CDR3 region has the DNA TGTGCCAGCAGCCGACTTTCGACAGGGTCGTACGAGCAGTACTTC.

This chain joins TRBV6-5 and TRBJ1-3; D unclear. This CDR3 region has 13 residues. V was clipped by 7 bases and J by 0 bases, with 7 bases between them. Germline CDR1 MNHEY, CDR2 SVGAGI. DNA for the CDR3: TGTGCCAGCAATCCGAGCTCTGGAAACACCATATATTTT. Translating it yields CASNPSSGNTIYF.

The CDR3 bases are TGTGCCAGCATTAACCCCTTCTGGACAGGGGACTATGGCTACACCTTC. This codes for CASINPFWTGDYGYTF. The chain uses TRBV6-6 and TRBJ1-2; 9 bases are shared with TRBD1. Germline CDR1 reads MNHNY; CDR2 reads SVGAGI (reference sequence). The V and J ends lost 7 bases and 3 bases, in that order; junction bases with no gene match: 12. The CDR3 has 16 amino acids.

This chain uses TRBV10-3 with TRBJ2-7; 7 positions agree with TRBD2. From germline, CDR1 is ENHRY and CDR2 SYGVKD. J was trimmed by 8 bases and V by 1 base; bases with no gene match: 11. The CDR3 spans 15 residues. The CDR3 coding sequence is TGTGCCATCAGTGAGTTTAATCCGGCGGGAGCGCAGCAGTACTTC. Its protein product is CAISEFNPAGAQQYF.